This TCR beta chain was recorded in a study of T cells in Graves' hyperthyroidism and ophthalmopathy. Using RNA transcripts as the source, TCR beta CDR3 regions were amplified. A first-round RT-PCR of the TCR CDR3 used the HTBI primer set. MiXCR, applied by TCRdb to the multiplex PCR reads, yields one record per CDR3 protein. Here the sample spans about 380,000 distinct CDR3 sequences, about 14% being singletons. V was shortened by 7 bases and J by 4 bases, with 17 bases between the two germline ends. This CDR3 is 15 amino acids long. Germline V gene sequence: CDR1 PRHDT, CDR2 FYEKMQ (reference sequence). Pregnant or lactating patients were excluded, as were those with uncontrolled infection or other autoimmune disease. First hyperthyroidism diagnosis is when the blood sample was obtained, before any ophthalmopathy symptoms.

This chain uses TRBV13 with TRBJ2-1; D possibly uses TRBD1 or TRBD2 (5 bases each). The sequencing sample was made of blood. This TCR was recovered from a young man with Graves' hyperthyroidism that later progressed to Graves' ophthalmopathy. CDR3 amino acids: CASNTGTPGYNEQFF. The DNA for the CDR3 is TGTGCCAGCAACACCGGGACGCCGGGGTACAATGAGCAGTTCTTC.